These 29 T cell receptor beta chains came from one sample sequenced in a study of control samples from healthy donors and cancer patients. Only in-frame clones appear in the TCRdb table, and some are missing; sequencing was by immunoSEQ multiplex PCR. The sample has roughly 150,000 clones; 80% to 95% are singletons. The source material was blood. These receptors originate from a woman younger than 45 in good health.

This clone was recorded once. The chain recombines TRBV24-1 with TRBJ2-5; TRBD2 agrees at 14 bases. There are 16 residues in the CDR3. The V gene end was trimmed by 4 bases and the J gene end by 5 bases; junction bases not matched to a gene: 5. The germline CDR1 and CDR2 sequences are KGHDR and SFDVKD. For the CDR3, the DNA is TGTGCCACCAGTGACGGGACTAGCGGGAGCTGGGAGACCCAGTACTTC. Amino acid sequence: CATSDGTSGSWETQYF.

The chain's CDR3 is CASSVWTPYSGANVLTF. The CDR3 region has the DNA TGTGCCAGTAGTGTTTGGACACCTTACTCTGGGGCCAACGTCCTGACTTTC. The V gene is TRBV19, the J gene TRBJ2-6; TRBD1 might be the D (5 bases). This CDR3 contains 17 residues. Germline CDR1 is LNHDA and CDR2 is SQIVND (reference sequence). V was clipped by 5 bases and J by 0 bases, with 14 bases between them. Filled out from reference TRBV19 and TRBJ2-6, the complete variable domain reads DGGITQSPKYLFRKEGQNVTLSCEQNLNHDAMYWYRQDPGQGLRLIYYSQIVNDFQKGDIAEGYSVSREKKESFPLTVTSAQKNPTAFYLCASSVWTPYSGANVLTFGAGSRLTVL.

The V gene is TRBV5-5, the J gene TRBJ1-6; 7 nucleotides align to TRBD1. The CDR3 has 14 residues. The germline V gene has CDR1 SGHKS and CDR2 YYEKEE (reference sequence). V trimming: 0 bases; J trimming: 9 bases; junction bases outside the gene matches: 3. Here the CDR3 DNA reads TGTGCCAGCAGCTTGGAAGGGGGCGGTTCACCCCTCCACTTT. Translation: CASSLEGGGSPLHF. Complete variable domain (other parts from reference TRBV5-5 and TRBJ1-6): DAGVTQSPTHLIKTRGQQVTLRCSPISGHKSVSWYQQVLGQGPQFIFQYYEKEERGRGNFPDRFSARQFPNYSSELNVNALLLGDSALYLCASSLEGGGSPLHFGNGTRLTVT.

The V and J genes are TRBV10-2 and TRBJ2-5; D remains unclear. CDR3 length: 14 residues. Germline V CDR1 and CDR2: WSHSY, SAAADI. The V and J ends lost 4 bases and 0 bases respectively, with 9 bases between them. The CDR3 DNA sequence: TGCGCCAGCAGTGGGACCTCGAACCAAGAGACCCAGTACTTC. Encoded protein: CASSGTSNQETQYF.

This clone was detected only once. The chain recombines TRBV9 with TRBJ2-1; no definite D call. The CDR3 has 14 residues. V was clipped by 3 bases and J by 5 bases, with 12 bases between them. Per germline, CDR1 SGDLS and CDR2 YYNGEE. CDR3 nucleotide sequence: TGTGCCAGCAGCGATCGGGCTACCCACAATGAGCAGTTCTTC. Its protein product is CASSDRATHNEQFF.

The chain recombines TRBV27 with TRBJ2-5; either TRBD1 or TRBD2 may fit D (5 bases each). V was shortened by 2 bases and J by 1 base, with 11 bases between the two germline ends. Per the germline V gene, CDR1 is MNHEY and CDR2 is SMNVEV (reference sequence). The CDR3 runs to 15 residues. The CDR3 sequence is CASSLEGRVQETQYF. The DNA of the CDR3 is TGTGCCAGCAGTTTAGAGGGCAGGGTCCAAGAGACCCAGTACTTC.

This chain uses TRBV5-4 with TRBJ2-5; TRBD2 is a possible D gene (5 bases). Germline lookup yields CDR1 SGHNT and CDR2 YYREEE (reference sequence). V lost 5 bases and J lost 3, with 14 bases in between. The length of the CDR3 is 14 residues. CDR3 sequence (DNA): TGTGCCAGCAGGGAGATAATGGGAGAAGAGACCCAGTACTTC. Translating it yields CASREIMGEETQYF. Filled out from reference TRBV5-4 and TRBJ2-5, the complete variable domain reads ETGVTQSPTHLIKTRGQQVTLRCSSQSGHNTVSWYQQALGQGPQFIFQYYREEENGRGNFPPRFSGLQFPNYSSELNVNALELDDSALYLCASREIMGEETQYFGPGTRLLVL.

The gene calls are TRBV4-2 and TRBJ1-5; 7 bases line up with TRBD1. Germline V CDR1 and CDR2: LGHNA, YNFKEQ. Trimming at V came to 4 bases and at J to 1 base, leaving 1 base not matched to a gene. The CDR3 has 14 residues. The CDR3 sequence is CASSLRGSNQPQHF. CDR3 DNA sequence: TGTGCCAGCAGCCTCAGGGGGAGCAATCAGCCCCAGCATTTT.

The chain joins TRBV6-2 or TRBV6-3 to TRBJ2-6, with TRBD2 matching over 14 bases. The V segment lost 5 bases and the J segment 2 bases; nucleotides outside the gene matches: 5. This CDR3 has 18 amino acids. CDR1 is MNHEY, CDR2 SVGEGT, per germline. CDR3 coding DNA: TGTGCCAGCAGTCCCGGACTAGCGGGAGGCCCTGGGGCCAACGTCCTGACTTTC. Translated: CASSPGLAGGPGANVLTF.

This sequence joins TRBV4-1 and TRBJ1-4, with a tentative D call TRBD1 (6 bases). CDR1 is MGHRA, CDR2 YSYEKL, per germline. The CDR3 loop spans 17 amino acids. Trimming took off 0 bases at V and 0 bases at J, with 11 bases between the two ends. The DNA of the CDR3 is TGCGCCAGCAGCCAAGATGCCGGGGGCGCAACTAATGAAAAACTGTTTTTT. Residues: CASSQDAGGATNEKLFF.

The chain has TRBV6-5 and TRBJ2-4; 9 nucleotides align to TRBD1. Germline assignment: CDR1 MNHEY and CDR2 SVGAGI. Trimming removed 6 bases from V and 5 bases from J; junction bases left unmatched: 8. The CDR3 has 15 amino acids. The CDR3 bases are TGTGCCAGCAGAAGCCTGGGACAGGGCGAAAACATTCAGTACTTC. It is translated as CASRSLGQGENIQYF.

The CDR3 bases are TGTGCCTGGAGTGTAGGTAGCGGGGTATACAATGAGCAGTTCTTC. This encodes CAWSVGSGVYNEQFF. The chain is built from TRBV30 and TRBJ2-1, with 8 bases aligning to TRBD2. Germline-derived CDR1 and CDR2 are GTSNPN and SVGIG (reference sequence). J was trimmed by 4 bases and V by 0 bases; bases with no gene match: 5. The CDR3 runs to 15 residues.

V and J are TRBV14 and TRBJ1-4; D is unresolved. The ends were cut back, 0 bases at V and 8 bases at J, with 13 bases in the middle. The CDR3 runs to 15 residues. The V gene's germline CDR1 is SGHDN and CDR2 FVKESK. CDR3 sequence (DNA): TGTGCCAGCAGCCAAGATCTTACAGCGGGGGAAAAACTGTTTTTT. Its protein product is CASSQDLTAGEKLFF.

The chain carries TRBV10-3 and TRBJ2-3; D not resolved. The length of the CDR3 is 14 residues. V was clipped by 4 bases and J by 1 base, with 9 bases between them. Germline CDR1 ENHRY, CDR2 SYGVKD. In DNA, the CDR3 is TGTGCCATCAGTGGACCGATGGGCACAGATACGCAGTATTTT. Its protein is CAISGPMGTDTQYF.

This rearrangement joins TRBV27 to TRBJ2-7; TRBD1 agrees at 8 bases. Looked up from germline, CDR1 is MNHEY and CDR2 is SMNVEV (reference sequence). Trimming at V came to 1 base and at J to 1 base, leaving 3 bases not matched to a gene. The CDR3 is 15 residues long. The chain's CDR3 is CASSLLGDRSYEQYF. The CDR3 bases are TGTGCCAGCAGTTTATTGGGGGACAGGTCCTACGAGCAGTACTTC.

The J gene is TRBJ2-1, the V gene TRBV12-3 or TRBV12-4; 8 bases are a match to TRBD1. The CDR3 has 11 amino acids. Trimming at V came to 5 bases and at J to 16 bases, leaving 7 bases not matched to a gene. The CDR3 coding sequence is TGTGCCAGCAGTGCTACAGGGGGGCTTTTCTTC. It codes for CASSATGGLFF.

The V gene is TRBV21-1, the J gene TRBJ1-4; the D segment call TRBD1 is taken from the table without a DNA check. TRBV21-1 is marked as a pseudogene. The CDR3 consists of 15 residues. CDR3 coding DNA: TGTGCCAGCAGCAAGGGACAGGGGCAAGATGAAAAACTGTTTTTT. Translated, it gives CASSKGQGQDEKLFF.

The chain carries TRBV4-2 and TRBJ2-6; D not resolved. The CDR3 loop spans 16 amino acids. V was clipped by 0 bases and J by 0 bases, with 6 bases between them. CDR1 and CDR2 from the germline V gene are LGHNA and YNFKEQ. The CDR3 DNA sequence: TGTGCCAGCAGCCAAGATACTGACTCTGGGGCCAACGTCCTGACTTTC. This encodes CASSQDTDSGANVLTF.

The chain is built from TRBV7-2 and TRBJ1-6; D is possibly TRBD1 (5 bases). The germline V and J ends were trimmed by 1 base and 7 bases, with 14 bases remaining between them. Germline V gene sequence: CDR1 SGHTA, CDR2 FQGNSA. The CDR3 is 16 amino acids. The CDR3 nucleotides read TGTGCCAGCAGCTTAGAAATGACACGGACAAATTCACCCCTCCACTTT. Translating gives CASSLEMTRTNSPLHF.

The chain is built from TRBV27 and TRBJ2-3, with 8 bases that match TRBD1. This CDR3 is built from 15 residues. With 2 bases clipped from V and 3 bases from J, the junction kept 4 bases outside the gene matches. Germline CDR1 MNHEY, CDR2 SMNVEV (reference sequence). CDR3 coding DNA: TGTGCCAGCAGTTTACTTACAGGGGGTACAGATACGCAGTATTTT. This encodes CASSLLTGGTDTQYF.

This clone was detected only once. J is TRBJ2-3 and V is TRBV4-2, with TRBD2 matching 10 bases. The CDR3 has 16 residues. Germline-derived CDR1 and CDR2 are LGHNA and YNFKEQ. With 3 bases clipped from V and 7 bases from J, the junction kept 10 bases outside the gene matches. CDR3 in amino acids: CASSQSSGGPTNTQYF. CDR3 nucleotides: TGTGCCAGCAGCCAGAGTAGCGGGGGGCCGACGAATACGCAGTATTTT.

The chain couples TRBV5-1 to TRBJ2-1; unclear D gene. Between the trimmed V and J ends, which lost 4 bases and 1 base, there was a span of 15 bases. The CDR3 is made up of 16 amino acids. The V gene's germline CDR1 is SGHRS and CDR2 YFSETQ. The CDR3 sequence: CASSPDGSSSYNEQFF. CDR3 bases: TGCGCCAGCAGCCCGGACGGTAGTTCTTCCTACAATGAGCAGTTCTTC.

The chain links TRBV27 to TRBJ1-2; perhaps TRBD1 as D (5 bases). The CDR3 length is 14 residues. Between the trimmed V and J ends, which lost 0 bases and 4 bases, there was a span of 9 bases. Germline V gene sequence: CDR1 MNHEY, CDR2 SMNVEV (reference sequence). Here the CDR3 DNA reads TGTGCCAGCAGTTTATCTCCAGGGCTCTATGGCTACACCTTC. It codes for CASSLSPGLYGYTF.

The chain recombines TRBV9 with TRBJ2-1; D unresolved. This CDR3 has 14 residues. The germline V and J ends were trimmed by 0 bases and 6 bases, with 10 bases remaining between them. Per germline, CDR1 SGDLS and CDR2 YYNGEE. The CDR3: CASSVALQSNEQFF. The CDR3 DNA sequence: TGTGCCAGCAGCGTAGCACTGCAAAGCAATGAGCAGTTCTTC.

The CDR3 bases are TGCGCCAGCAGCCAAGGGGTCTCGGCTAGCGGTTACGAGCAGTACTTC. Encoded protein: CASSQGVSASGYEQYF. V gene TRBV4-3 combines with J gene TRBJ2-7; 7 nucleotides agree with TRBD2. CDR1 is LGHNA, CDR2 YSLEER, per germline. V was pared by 1 base and J by 4 bases, with 10 bases of the junction left unmatched. The CDR3 totals 16 residues.

V and J are TRBV7-6 and TRBJ2-1, with D hard to call. From germline, CDR1 is SGHVS and CDR2 FNYEAQ. V was pared by 3 bases and J by 5 bases, with 8 bases between. The CDR3 spans 13 residues. The CDR3 DNA follows: TGTGCCAGCAGCTTCGAACTCCACAATGAGCAGTTCTTC. Translated: CASSFELHNEQFF.

The chain has TRBV29-1 and TRBJ2-1, with 15 bases fitting TRBD2. The CDR3 extends over 14 amino acids. V was pared by 6 bases and J by 8 bases, with 5 bases of the junction left unmatched. CDR1 and CDR2 from the germline V gene are SQVTM and ANQGSEA. The CDR3 loop is CSVGLAGGTYEQFF. CDR3 sequence (DNA): TGCAGCGTAGGACTAGCGGGAGGGACCTATGAGCAGTTCTTC.

The rearrangement joins TRBV11-1 to TRBJ2-3; perhaps TRBD1 as D (6 bases). Trimming shortened V by 5 bases and J by 5 bases, and 17 bases separated the two germline ends. CDR1 is SGHAT, CDR2 FQDESV, per germline (reference sequence). This CDR3 has 15 residues. The CDR3 DNA follows: TGTGCCAGCAGCCCAACGACAGGTACCAGAGATACGCAGTATTTT. Encoded protein: CASSPTTGTRDTQYF. The whole variable domain, filled in from reference TRBV11-1 and TRBJ2-3, reads EAEVAQSPRYKITEKSQAVAFWCDPISGHATLYWYRQILGQGPELLVQFQDESVVDDSQLPKDRFSAERLKGVDSTLKIQPAELGDSAMYLCASSPTTGTRDTQYFGPGTRLTVL.

The CDR3 bases are TGTGCCAGCAGTTACAGGCGGGAGGGAGACTATGAGCAGTTCTTC. Protein sequence: CASSYRREGDYEQFF. This chain links TRBV6-2 or TRBV6-3 with TRBJ2-1; 9 bases match TRBD2. V shed 2 bases and J 8 bases; nucleotides not matched to a gene: 7. The CDR3 totals 15 residues. In germline, CDR1 is MNHEY, CDR2 SVGEGT.